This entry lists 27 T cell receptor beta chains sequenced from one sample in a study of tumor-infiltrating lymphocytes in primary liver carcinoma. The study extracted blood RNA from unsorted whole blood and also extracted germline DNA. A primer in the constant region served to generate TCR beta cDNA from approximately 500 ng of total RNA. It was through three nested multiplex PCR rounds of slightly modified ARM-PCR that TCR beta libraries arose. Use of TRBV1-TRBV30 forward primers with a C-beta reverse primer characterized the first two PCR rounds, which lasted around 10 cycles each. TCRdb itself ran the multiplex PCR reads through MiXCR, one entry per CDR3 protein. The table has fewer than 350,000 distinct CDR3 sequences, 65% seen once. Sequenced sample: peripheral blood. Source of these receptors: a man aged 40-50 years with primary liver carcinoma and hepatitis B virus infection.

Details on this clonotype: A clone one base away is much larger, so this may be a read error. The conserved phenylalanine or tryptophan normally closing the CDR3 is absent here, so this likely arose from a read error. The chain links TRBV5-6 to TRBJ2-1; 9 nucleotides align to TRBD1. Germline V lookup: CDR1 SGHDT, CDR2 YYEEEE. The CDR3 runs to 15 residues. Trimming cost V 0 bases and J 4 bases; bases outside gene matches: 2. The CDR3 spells CASSLDGQGYNEQFL. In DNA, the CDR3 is TGTGCCAGCAGCTTGGATGGACAGGGGTACAATGAGCAGTTCCTC.

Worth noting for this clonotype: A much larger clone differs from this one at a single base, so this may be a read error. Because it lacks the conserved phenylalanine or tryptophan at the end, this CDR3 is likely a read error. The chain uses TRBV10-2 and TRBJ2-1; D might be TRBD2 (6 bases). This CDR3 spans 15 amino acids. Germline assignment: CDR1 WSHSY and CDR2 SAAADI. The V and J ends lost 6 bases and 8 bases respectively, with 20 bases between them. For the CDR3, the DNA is TGCGCCAGCAGCATGGGACTGGGGGTAATGGATGAGCAGTTCATC. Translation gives CASSMGLGVMDEQFI.

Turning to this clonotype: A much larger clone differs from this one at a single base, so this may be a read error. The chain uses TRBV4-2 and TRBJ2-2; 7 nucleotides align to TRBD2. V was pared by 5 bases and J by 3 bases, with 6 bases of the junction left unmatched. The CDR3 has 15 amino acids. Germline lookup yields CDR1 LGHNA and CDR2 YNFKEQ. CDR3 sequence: CASSKGLADTGELFF. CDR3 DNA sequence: TGTGCCAGCAGCAAGGGGCTAGCGGACACCGGGGAGCTGTTTTTT.

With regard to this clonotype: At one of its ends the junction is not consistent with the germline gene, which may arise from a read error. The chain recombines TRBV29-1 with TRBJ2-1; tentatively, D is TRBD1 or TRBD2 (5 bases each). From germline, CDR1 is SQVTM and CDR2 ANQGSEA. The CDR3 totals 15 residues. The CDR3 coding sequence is TGCAGCGTTGAGGCCGGGGCCGGAACCTACAGTGAGCAGTTCTTC. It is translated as CSVEAGAGTYSEQFF.

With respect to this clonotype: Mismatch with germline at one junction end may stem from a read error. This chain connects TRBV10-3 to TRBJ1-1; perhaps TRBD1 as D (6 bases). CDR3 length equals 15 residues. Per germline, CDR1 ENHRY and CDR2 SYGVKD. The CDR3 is CTISEGGSKNTEAFF. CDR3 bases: TGTACCATCAGTGAGGGGGGCAGCAAGAACACTGAAGCTTTCTTT.

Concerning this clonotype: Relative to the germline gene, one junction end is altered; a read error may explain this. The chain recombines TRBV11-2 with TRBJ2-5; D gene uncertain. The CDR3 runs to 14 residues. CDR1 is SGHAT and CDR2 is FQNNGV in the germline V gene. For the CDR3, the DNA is TGTGTCAGCAGCATACTAACGGCACAAGAGACCCAGTACTTC. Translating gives CVSSILTAQETQYF.

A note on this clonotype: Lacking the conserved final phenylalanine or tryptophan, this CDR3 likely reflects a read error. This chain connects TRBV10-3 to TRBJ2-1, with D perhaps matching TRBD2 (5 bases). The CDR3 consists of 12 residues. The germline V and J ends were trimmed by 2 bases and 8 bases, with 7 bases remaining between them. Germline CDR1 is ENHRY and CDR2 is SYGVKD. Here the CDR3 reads CAISEGLHEQFL. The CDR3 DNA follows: TGTGCCATCAGTGAGGGACTTCATGAGCAGTTCTTG.

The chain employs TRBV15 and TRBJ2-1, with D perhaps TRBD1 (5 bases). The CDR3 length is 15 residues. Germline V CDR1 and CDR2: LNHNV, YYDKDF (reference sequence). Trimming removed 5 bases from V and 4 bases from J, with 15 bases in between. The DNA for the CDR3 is TGTGCCACCAGCCGAACTCAGACAGATTACAATGAGCAGTTCTTC. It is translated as CATSRTQTDYNEQFF. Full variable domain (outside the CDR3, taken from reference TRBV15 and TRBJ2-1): DAMVIQNPRYQVTQFGKPVTLSCSQTLNHNVMYWYQQKSSQAPKLLFHYYDKDFNNEADTPDNFQSRRPNTSFCFLDIRSPGLGDTAMYLCATSRTQTDYNEQFFGPGTRLTVL.

The CDR3 here is CASSCVRRAFF. The DNA of the CDR3 is TGTGCCAGCAGCTGTGTCAGACGAGCTTTCTTT. V gene TRBV11-2 combines with J gene TRBJ1-1; D is unclear. Germline V lookup: CDR1 SGHAT, CDR2 FQNNGV. The CDR3 contains 11 residues. The ends were cut back, 4 bases at V and 10 bases at J, with 10 bases in the middle.

The DNA for the CDR3 is TGTGCCGGTAGCTTAGGGGGAGTGAACACTGAAGCTTTCTTT. Amino acids: CAGSLGGVNTEAFF. The genes are TRBV11-2 and TRBJ1-1; D perhaps matches TRBD1 (6 bases). This CDR3 has 14 residues. Germline V gene sequence: CDR1 SGHAT, CDR2 FQNNGV. V lost 11 bases and J lost 0, with 16 bases in between. Variable domain in full (rest from reference TRBV11-2 and TRBJ1-1): EAGVAQSPRYKIIEKRQSVAFWCNPISGHATLYWYQQILGQGPKLLIQFQNNGVVDDSQLPKDRFSAERLKGVDSTLKIQPAKLEDSAVYLCAGSLGGVNTEAFFGQGTRLTVV.

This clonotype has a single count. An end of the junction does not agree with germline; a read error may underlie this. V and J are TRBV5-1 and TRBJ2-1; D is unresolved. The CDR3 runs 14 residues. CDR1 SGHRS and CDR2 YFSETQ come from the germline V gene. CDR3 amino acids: CDSSGVSLGNVHFF. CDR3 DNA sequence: TGCGACAGCAGTGGCGTTTCCCTCGGCAATGTGCATTTCTTC.

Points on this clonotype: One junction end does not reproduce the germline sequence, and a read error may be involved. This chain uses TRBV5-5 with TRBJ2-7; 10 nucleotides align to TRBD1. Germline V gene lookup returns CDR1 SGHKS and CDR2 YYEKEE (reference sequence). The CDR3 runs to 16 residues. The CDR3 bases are TGTGCCAGCAGCTACTCCGGGACAGGGGTATCCTATGAGCAGTACTTC. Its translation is CASSYSGTGVSYEQYF. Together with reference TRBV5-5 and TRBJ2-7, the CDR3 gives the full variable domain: DAGVTQSPTHLIKTRGQQVTLRCSPISGHKSVSWYQQVLGQGPQFIFQYYEKEERGRGNFPDRFSARQFPNYSSELNVNALLLGDSALYLCASSYSGTGVSYEQYFGPGTRLTVT.

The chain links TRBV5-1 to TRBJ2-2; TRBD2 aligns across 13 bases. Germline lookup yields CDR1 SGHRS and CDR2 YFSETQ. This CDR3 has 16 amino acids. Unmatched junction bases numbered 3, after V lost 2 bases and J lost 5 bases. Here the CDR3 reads CASSLTSGRGTGELFF. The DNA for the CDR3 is TGCGCCAGCAGCTTAACTAGCGGGAGGGGTACCGGGGAGCTGTTTTTT.

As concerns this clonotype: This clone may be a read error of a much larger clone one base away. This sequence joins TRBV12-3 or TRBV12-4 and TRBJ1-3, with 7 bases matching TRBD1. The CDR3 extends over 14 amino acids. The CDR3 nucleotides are TGTGCCAGCAGTTTAGGGACAGGAGGAAACACCACATATTTT. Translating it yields CASSLGTGGNTTYF.

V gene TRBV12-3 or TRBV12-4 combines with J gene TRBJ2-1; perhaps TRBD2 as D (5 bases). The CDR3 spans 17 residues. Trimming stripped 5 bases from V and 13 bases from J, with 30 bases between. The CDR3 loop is CASSERASRRHGDGQFF. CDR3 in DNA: TGTGCCAGCAGTGAGAGGGCTAGCCGACGTCACGGCGATGGTCAGTTCTTC.

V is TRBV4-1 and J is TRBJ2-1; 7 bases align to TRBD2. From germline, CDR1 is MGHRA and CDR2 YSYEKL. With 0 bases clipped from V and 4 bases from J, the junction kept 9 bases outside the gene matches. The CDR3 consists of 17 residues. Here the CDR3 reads CASSQDQMGGLYNEQFF. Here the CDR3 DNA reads TGCGCCAGCAGCCAAGATCAGATGGGGGGACTATACAATGAGCAGTTCTTC.

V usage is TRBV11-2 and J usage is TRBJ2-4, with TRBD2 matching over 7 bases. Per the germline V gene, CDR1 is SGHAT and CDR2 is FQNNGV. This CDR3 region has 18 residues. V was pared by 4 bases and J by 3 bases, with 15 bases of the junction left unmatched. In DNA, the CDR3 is TGTGCCAGCAGCTCAGAAGACTGGCGGGAGTCCGGCAAAAACATTCAGTACTTC. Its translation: CASSSEDWRESGKNIQYF.

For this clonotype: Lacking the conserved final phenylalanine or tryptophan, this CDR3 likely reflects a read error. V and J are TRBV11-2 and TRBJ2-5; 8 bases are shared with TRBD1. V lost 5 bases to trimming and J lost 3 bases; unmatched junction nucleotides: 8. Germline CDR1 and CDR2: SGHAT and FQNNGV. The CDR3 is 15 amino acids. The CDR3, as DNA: TGTGCCAGCAGCCAAGGACAGGGTGACAAAGAGACCCAGTACTAC. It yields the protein CASSQGQGDKETQYY.

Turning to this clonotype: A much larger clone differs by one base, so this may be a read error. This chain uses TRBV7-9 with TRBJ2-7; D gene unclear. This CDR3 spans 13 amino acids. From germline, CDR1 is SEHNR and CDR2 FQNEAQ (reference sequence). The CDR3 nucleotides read TGTGCCAGCGGCTTAGACCCCTCCTACGAGCAGTACTTC. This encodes CASGLDPSYEQYF.

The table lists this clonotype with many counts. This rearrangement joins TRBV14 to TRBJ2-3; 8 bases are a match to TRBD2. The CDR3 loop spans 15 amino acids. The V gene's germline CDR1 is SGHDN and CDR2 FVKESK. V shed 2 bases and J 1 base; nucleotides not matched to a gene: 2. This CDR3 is CASSQHSGGTDTQYF. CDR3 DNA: TGTGCCAGCAGCCAACATAGCGGGGGCACAGATACGCAGTATTTT. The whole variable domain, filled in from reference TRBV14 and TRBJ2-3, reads EAGVTQFPSHSVIEKGQTVTLRCDPISGHDNLYWYRRVMGKEIKFLLHFVKESKQDESGMPNNRFLAERTGGTYSTLKVQPAELEDSGVYFCASSQHSGGTDTQYFGPGTRLTVL.

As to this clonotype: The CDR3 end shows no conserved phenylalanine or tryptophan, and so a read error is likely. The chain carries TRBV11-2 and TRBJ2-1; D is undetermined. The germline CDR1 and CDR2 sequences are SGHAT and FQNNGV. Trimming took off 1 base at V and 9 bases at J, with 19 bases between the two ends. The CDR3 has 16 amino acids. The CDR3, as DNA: TGTGCCAGCAGCTTAGGGGCAGCATTCGTAGGTAGTGAGCAGTTCTTA. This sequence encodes CASSLGAAFVGSEQFL.

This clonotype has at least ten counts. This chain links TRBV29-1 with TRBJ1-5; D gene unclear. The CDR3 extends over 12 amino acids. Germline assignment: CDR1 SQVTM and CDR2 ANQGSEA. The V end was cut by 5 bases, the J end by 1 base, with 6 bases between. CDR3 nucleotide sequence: TGCAGCGTTCGAGAGAGCAATCAGCCCCAGCATTTT. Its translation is CSVRESNQPQHF.

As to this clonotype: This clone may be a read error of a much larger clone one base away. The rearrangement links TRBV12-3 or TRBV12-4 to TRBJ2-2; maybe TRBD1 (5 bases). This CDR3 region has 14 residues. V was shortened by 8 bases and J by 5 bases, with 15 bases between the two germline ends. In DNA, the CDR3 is TGTGCCAGCCGGTCTTCCCGACAGACCGGGGAGCTGTTTTTT. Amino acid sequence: CASRSSRQTGELFF.

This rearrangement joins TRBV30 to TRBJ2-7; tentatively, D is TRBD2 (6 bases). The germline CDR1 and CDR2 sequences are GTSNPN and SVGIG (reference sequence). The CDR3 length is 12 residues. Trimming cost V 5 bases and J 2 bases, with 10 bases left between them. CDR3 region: CAWPGVAYEQYF. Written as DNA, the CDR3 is TGTGCCTGGCCGGGAGTAGCCTACGAGCAGTACTTC.

The CDR3 nucleotides are TGTGCCAGCAGCTTAAGGACGAAGAGCACCGAAGCTTTCTTT. Its translation is CASSLRTKSTEAFF. V gene TRBV11-2 combines with J gene TRBJ1-1; D call uncertain. The CDR3 is 14 residues long. V lost 2 bases and J lost 8, with 15 bases in between. Germline V gene sequence: CDR1 SGHAT, CDR2 FQNNGV.

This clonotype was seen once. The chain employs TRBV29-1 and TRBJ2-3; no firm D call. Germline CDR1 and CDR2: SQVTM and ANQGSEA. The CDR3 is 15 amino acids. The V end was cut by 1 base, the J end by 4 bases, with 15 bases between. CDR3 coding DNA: TGCAGCGTTGAAGCCGCCCCGCGGAACGCAGATACGCAGTATTTT. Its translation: CSVEAAPRNADTQYF.

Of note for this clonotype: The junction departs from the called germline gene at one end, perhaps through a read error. This CDR3 is CASISEHSYSYNEQSF. CDR3 DNA: TGTGCCAGCATCTCAGAACACAGCTACTCTTACAATGAGCAGTCCTTC. The gene calls are TRBV11-2 and TRBJ2-1; no definite D call. The CDR3 covers 16 residues. Germline lookup yields CDR1 SGHAT and CDR2 FQNNGV.